The next 13 T cell receptor beta chains were all read from a single sample in a study of blood T cell repertoires in COVID-19 (dated by TCRdb to the early 2020s). Library generation was performed with the immunoSEQ multiplex PCR assay. The source is immuneACCESS, and TCRdb retained only in-frame sequences with V and J called. Part of the clones is not carried over; for the studies checked, unresolved V genes explain less than half of this, and the remainder is unexplained. Within this sample are approximately 210,000 clones, with about 83% of them counted one time only. The ten biggest clones cover 2% to 3% of the sample. The sequenced sample was peripheral blood. The receptors were gathered from a woman between 35 and 50 years old with active or convalescent COVID-19.

The chain carries TRBV9 and TRBJ1-2, with 9 bases identical to TRBD1. Per germline, CDR1 SGDLS and CDR2 YYNGEE. This CDR3 has 15 amino acids. J lost 6 bases, V lost 0 bases, and 6 bases had no gene match. The CDR3 DNA reads TGTGCCAGCAGCGTAGAACAGGGGGCAGGCGATGGCTACACCTTC. Encoded protein: CASSVEQGAGDGYTF.

The rearrangement links TRBV7-9 to TRBJ1-5; 7 bases fit TRBD1. The V segment lost 2 bases and the J segment 3 bases; nucleotides outside the gene matches: 4. The CDR3 is 15 residues long. Germline CDR1 SEHNR, CDR2 FQNEAQ (reference sequence). The CDR3 nucleotides are TGTGCCAGCAGCTTAACGGGACAGCTCAATCAGCCCCAGCATTTT. Protein: CASSLTGQLNQPQHF. Looking up the rest from reference TRBV7-9 and TRBJ1-5 gives the full variable domain: DTGVSQNPRHKITKRGQNVTFRCDPISEHNRLYWYRQTLGQGPEFLTYFQNEAQLEKSRLLSDRFSAERPKGSFSTLEIQRTEQGDSAMYLCASSLTGQLNQPQHFGDGTRLSIL.

This clone was recorded once. The rearrangement uses TRBV6-2 or TRBV6-3 and TRBJ2-3, with 10 bases fitting TRBD2. The CDR3 runs to 16 residues. With 4 bases clipped from V and 4 bases from J, the junction kept 8 bases outside the gene matches. CDR1 and CDR2 from the germline V gene are MNHEY and SVGEGT. The CDR3: CASSSVAGGGSDTQYF. The CDR3 DNA is TGTGCCAGCAGTTCCGTAGCGGGAGGAGGCTCAGATACGCAGTATTTT.

This clone has more than one count but fewer than ten. The V call is TRBV7-2, the J call TRBJ1-4; 7 nucleotides line up with TRBD1. Germline V gives CDR1 SGHTA, CDR2 FQGNSA. J lost 5 bases, V lost 1 base, and 1 base had no gene match. The CDR3 contains 14 residues. Here the CDR3 DNA reads TGTGCCAGCAGCTTAGTACAGGGGAATGAAAAACTGTTTTTT. It codes for CASSLVQGNEKLFF.

V is TRBV30 and J is TRBJ2-1, with 12 nucleotides matching TRBD2. V lost 4 bases, J lost 8 bases, and 6 bases stayed unmatched. The CDR3 is 14 residues long. Germline loops: CDR1 GTSNPN, CDR2 SVGIG (reference sequence). CDR3 nucleotides: TGTGCCTGGACACTAGCGGGGGGTGGGTATGAGCAGTTCTTC. Translated: CAWTLAGGGYEQFF.

The chain couples TRBV28 to TRBJ2-7, with unresolved D. The germline gives CDR1 MDHEN, CDR2 SYDVKM. V was clipped by 2 bases and J by 0 bases, with 8 bases between them. The CDR3 contains 14 residues. The CDR3 DNA sequence: TGTGCCAGCAGTTTAGGTACACCCTCCTACGAGCAGTACTTC. This gives the protein CASSLGTPSYEQYF. Full variable domain (missing parts from reference TRBV28 and TRBJ2-7): DVKVTQSSRYLVKRTGEKVFLECVQDMDHENMFWYRQDPGLGLRLIYFSYDVKMKEKGDIPEGYSVSREKKERFSLILESASTNQTSMYLCASSLGTPSYEQYFGPGTRLTVT.

The chain links TRBV7-9 to TRBJ1-1; D is possibly TRBD1 (6 bases). Trimming left V 7 bases short and J 1 base short, with 10 bases between. CDR1 and CDR2 from the germline V gene are SEHNR and FQNEAQ (reference sequence). There are 13 residues in the CDR3. This CDR3 is CASMTTGNTEAFF. CDR3 nucleotides: TGTGCCAGCATGACGACAGGGAACACTGAAGCTTTCTTT.

This clone was found once. CDR3 in amino acids: CATGTSTDTQYF. For the CDR3, the DNA is TGTGCCACCGGGACTAGCACAGATACGCAGTATTTT. This sequence joins TRBV7-9 and TRBJ2-3; maybe TRBD2 (6 bases). Trimming removed 10 bases from V and 0 bases from J, with 8 bases in between. From germline, CDR1 is SEHNR and CDR2 FQNEAQ (reference sequence). The CDR3 totals 12 residues. Supplemented by reference TRBV7-9 and TRBJ2-3, the full variable domain reads DTGVSQNPRHKITKRGQNVTFRCDPISEHNRLYWYRQTLGQGPEFLTYFQNEAQLEKSRLLSDRFSAERPKGSFSTLEIQRTEQGDSAMYLCATGTSTDTQYFGPGTRLTVL.

In DNA form, the CDR3 reads TGCGCCAGCAGCTTGAGCGTTACGCGGTACACTGAAGCTTTCTTT. Its protein product is CASSLSVTRYTEAFF. The J gene is TRBJ1-1, the V gene TRBV5-1, with D unresolved. Germline V gene lookup returns CDR1 SGHRS and CDR2 YFSETQ. CDR3 length: 15 residues. Trimming stripped 1 base from V and 3 bases from J, with 13 bases between.

Written as DNA, the CDR3 is TGCAGCGTTGGGACAGGGTCGAACACTGAAGCTTTCTTT. This gives the protein CSVGTGSNTEAFF. The chain is built from TRBV29-1 and TRBJ1-1; 8 nucleotides align to TRBD1. Per the germline V gene, CDR1 is SQVTM and CDR2 is ANQGSEA. V gave up 4 bases and J gave up 1 base; unmatched junction bases: 2. This CDR3 is 13 amino acids long.

In DNA form, the CDR3 reads TGTGCCAGCAGGAATAGGGACATGGGCTATGGCTACACCTTC. This gives the protein CASRNRDMGYGYTF. The chain couples TRBV7-9 to TRBJ1-2, with D possibly TRBD1 on 6 matching bases. Germline V gives CDR1 SEHNR, CDR2 FQNEAQ (reference sequence). V lost 6 bases and J lost 4, with 15 bases in between. The CDR3 is 14 amino acids.

This clone was seen only a few times. This chain joins TRBV5-1 and TRBJ2-1; no clear D gene. Trimming stripped 2 bases from V and 9 bases from J, with 9 bases between. CDR1 is SGHRS, CDR2 YFSETQ, per germline. The CDR3 covers 12 residues. This chain's CDR3 is CASSLVGGEQFF. The CDR3 region has the DNA TGCGCCAGCAGCTTAGTCGGCGGTGAGCAGTTCTTC.

V and J are TRBV24-1 and TRBJ2-1, with D possibly being TRBD2 (6 bases). V shed 2 bases and J shed 1 base, with 14 bases lying between them. The germline V gene encodes CDR1 KGHDR and CDR2 SFDVKD. CDR3 length: 17 amino acids. The CDR3 here is CATSDWVAGTSYNEQFF. The CDR3 DNA sequence: TGTGCCACCAGTGATTGGGTGGCAGGGACTTCCTACAATGAGCAGTTCTTC.